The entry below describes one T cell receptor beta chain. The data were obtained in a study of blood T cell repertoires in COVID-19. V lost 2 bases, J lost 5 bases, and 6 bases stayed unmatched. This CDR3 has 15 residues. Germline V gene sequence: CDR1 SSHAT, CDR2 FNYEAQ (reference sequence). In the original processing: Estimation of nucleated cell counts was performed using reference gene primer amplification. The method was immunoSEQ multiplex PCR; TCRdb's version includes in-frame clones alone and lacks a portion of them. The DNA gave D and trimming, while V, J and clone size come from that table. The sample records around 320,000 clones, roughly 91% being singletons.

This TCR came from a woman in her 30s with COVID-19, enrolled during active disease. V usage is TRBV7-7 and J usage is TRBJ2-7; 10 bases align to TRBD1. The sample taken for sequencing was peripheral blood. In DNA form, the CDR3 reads TGTGCCAGCAGCTTAAGCCGGACAGGGGGACACGAGCAGTACTTC. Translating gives CASSLSRTGGHEQYF.